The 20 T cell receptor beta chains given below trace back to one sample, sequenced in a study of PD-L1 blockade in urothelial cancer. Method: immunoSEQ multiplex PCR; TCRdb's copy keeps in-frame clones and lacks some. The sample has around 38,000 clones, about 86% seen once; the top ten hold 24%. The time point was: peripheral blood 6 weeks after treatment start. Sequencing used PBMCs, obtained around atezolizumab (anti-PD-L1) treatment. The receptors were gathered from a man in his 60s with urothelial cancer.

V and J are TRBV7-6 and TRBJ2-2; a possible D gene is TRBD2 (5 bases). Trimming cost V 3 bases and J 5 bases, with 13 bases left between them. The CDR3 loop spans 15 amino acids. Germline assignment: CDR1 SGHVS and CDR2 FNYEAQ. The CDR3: CASSLFRVATGELFF. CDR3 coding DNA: TGTGCCAGCAGCTTGTTTAGGGTAGCGACCGGGGAGCTGTTTTTT.

CDR3 nucleotides: TGCAGCGTTGAAATCGGGAGGGCCCCGCAGTACTTC. Translation gives CSVEIGRAPQYF. The chain has TRBV29-1 and TRBJ2-7; 8 bases fit TRBD2. V was pared by 2 bases and J by 9 bases, with 6 bases of the junction left unmatched. CDR1 is SQVTM, CDR2 ANQGSEA, per germline. CDR3 length: 12 residues.

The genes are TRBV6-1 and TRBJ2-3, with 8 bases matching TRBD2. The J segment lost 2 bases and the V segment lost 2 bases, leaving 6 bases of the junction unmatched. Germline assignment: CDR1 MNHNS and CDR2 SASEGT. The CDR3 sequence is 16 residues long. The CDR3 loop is CASSEKISGATDTQYF. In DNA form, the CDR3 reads TGTGCCAGCAGTGAAAAAATTAGCGGGGCCACAGATACGCAGTATTTT.

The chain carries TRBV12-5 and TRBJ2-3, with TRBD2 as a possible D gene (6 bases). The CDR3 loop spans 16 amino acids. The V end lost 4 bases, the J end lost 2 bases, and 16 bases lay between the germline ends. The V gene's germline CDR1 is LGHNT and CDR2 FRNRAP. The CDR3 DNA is TGTGCTAGTGGTTCCGGCGGGACCGTCATCACAGATACGCAGTATTTT. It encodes CASGSGGTVITDTQYF.

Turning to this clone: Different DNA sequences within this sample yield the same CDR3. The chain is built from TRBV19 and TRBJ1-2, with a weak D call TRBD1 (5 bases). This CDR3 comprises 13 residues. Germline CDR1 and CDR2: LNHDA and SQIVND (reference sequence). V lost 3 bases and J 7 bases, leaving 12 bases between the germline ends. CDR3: CASSIGQGGGYTF. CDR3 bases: TGTGCCAGTAGTATTGGGCAGGGTGGTGGCTACACCTTC.

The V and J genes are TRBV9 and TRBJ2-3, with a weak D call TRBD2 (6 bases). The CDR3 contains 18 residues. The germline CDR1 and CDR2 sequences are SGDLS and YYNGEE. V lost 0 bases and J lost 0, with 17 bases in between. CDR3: CASSVEGRSGLSTDTQYF. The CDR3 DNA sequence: TGTGCCAGCAGCGTAGAAGGTCGGAGCGGGCTTAGCACAGATACGCAGTATTTT.

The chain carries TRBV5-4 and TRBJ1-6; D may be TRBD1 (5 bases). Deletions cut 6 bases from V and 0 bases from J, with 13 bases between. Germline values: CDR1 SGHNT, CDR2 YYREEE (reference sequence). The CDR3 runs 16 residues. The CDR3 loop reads CASNRGGDSYNSPLHF. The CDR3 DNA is TGTGCCAGCAATCGGGGGGGGGACTCCTATAATTCACCCCTCCACTTT.

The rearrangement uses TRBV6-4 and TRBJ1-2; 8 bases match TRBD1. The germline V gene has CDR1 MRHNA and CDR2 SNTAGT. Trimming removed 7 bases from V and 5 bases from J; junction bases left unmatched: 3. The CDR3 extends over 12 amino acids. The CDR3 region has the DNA TGTGCCAGCAAGGACAGGGCGTATGGCTACACCTTC. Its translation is CASKDRAYGYTF.

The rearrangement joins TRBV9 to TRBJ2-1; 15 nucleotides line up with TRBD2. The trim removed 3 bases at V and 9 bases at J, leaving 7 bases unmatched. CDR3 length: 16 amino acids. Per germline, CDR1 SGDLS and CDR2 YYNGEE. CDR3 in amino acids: CASSDRTSGRATEQFF. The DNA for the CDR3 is TGTGCCAGCAGCGATCGGACTAGCGGGAGGGCCACTGAGCAGTTCTTC.

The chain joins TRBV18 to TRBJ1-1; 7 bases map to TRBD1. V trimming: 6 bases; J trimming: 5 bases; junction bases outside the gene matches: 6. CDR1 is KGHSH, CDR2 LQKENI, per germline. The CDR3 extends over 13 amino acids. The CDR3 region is CASSTGARTEAFF. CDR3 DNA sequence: TGTGCCAGCTCCACAGGGGCGAGGACTGAAGCTTTCTTT.

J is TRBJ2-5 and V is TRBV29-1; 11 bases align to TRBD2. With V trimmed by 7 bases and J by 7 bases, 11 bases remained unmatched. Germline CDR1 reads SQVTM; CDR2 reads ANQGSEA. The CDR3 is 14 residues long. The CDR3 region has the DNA TGCAGCGGAACTAGCGGGAGAGACGAGGGGACCCAGTACTTC. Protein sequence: CSGTSGRDEGTQYF. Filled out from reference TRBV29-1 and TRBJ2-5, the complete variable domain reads SAVISQKPSRDICQRGTSLTIQCQVDSQVTMMFWYRQQPGQSLTLIATANQGSEATYESGFVIDKFPISRPNLTFSTLTVSNMSPEDSSIYLCSGTSGRDEGTQYFGPGTRLLVL.

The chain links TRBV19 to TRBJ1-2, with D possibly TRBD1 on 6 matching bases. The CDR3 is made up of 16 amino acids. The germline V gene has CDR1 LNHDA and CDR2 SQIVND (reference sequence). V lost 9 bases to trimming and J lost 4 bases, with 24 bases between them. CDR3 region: CASRPGGAGLSYGYTF. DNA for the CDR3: TGTGCCAGCCGCCCGGGGGGCGCGGGGTTAAGCTATGGCTACACCTTC.

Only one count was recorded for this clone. Here the CDR3 DNA reads TGTGCCAGCAGTCAGGGGGACACTGAAGCTTTCTTT. It encodes CASSQGDTEAFF. The V and J genes are TRBV6-5 and TRBJ1-1, with TRBD1 matching 7 bases. The length of the CDR3 is 12 residues. Germline V lookup: CDR1 MNHEY, CDR2 SVGAGI. Trimming at V came to 5 bases and at J to 3 bases, leaving 0 bases not matched to a gene.

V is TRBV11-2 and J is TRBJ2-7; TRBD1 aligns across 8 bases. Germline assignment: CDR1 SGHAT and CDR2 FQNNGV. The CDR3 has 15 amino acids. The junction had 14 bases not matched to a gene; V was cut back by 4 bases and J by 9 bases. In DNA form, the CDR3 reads TGTGCCAGCAGCTCTAAGGGACAGGACCACATCGGGCAGTACTTC. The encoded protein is CASSSKGQDHIGQYF. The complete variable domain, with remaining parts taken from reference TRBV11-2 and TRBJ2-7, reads EAGVAQSPRYKIIEKRQSVAFWCNPISGHATLYWYQQILGQGPKLLIQFQNNGVVDDSQLPKDRFSAERLKGVDSTLKIQPAKLEDSAVYLCASSSKGQDHIGQYFGPGTRLTVT.

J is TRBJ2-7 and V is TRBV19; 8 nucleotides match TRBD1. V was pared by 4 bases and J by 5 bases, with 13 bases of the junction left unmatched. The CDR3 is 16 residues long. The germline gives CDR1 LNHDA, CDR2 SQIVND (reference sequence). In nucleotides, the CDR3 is TGTGCCAGTAGTAAGGCAAACAGGGGGACTCGGGACGAGCAGTACTTC. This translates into CASSKANRGTRDEQYF.

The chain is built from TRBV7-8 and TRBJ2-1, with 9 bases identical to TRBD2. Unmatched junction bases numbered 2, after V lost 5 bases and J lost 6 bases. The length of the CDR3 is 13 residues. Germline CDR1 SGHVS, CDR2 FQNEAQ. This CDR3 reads CASSQGLANEQFF. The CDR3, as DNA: TGTGCCAGCAGCCAGGGACTAGCCAATGAGCAGTTCTTC.

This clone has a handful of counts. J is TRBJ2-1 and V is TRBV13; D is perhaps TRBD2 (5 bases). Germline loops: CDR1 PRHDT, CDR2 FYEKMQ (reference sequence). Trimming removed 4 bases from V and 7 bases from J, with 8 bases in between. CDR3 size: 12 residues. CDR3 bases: TGTGCCAGCAGCTATACGGGGAATGAGCAGTTCTTC. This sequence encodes CASSYTGNEQFF.

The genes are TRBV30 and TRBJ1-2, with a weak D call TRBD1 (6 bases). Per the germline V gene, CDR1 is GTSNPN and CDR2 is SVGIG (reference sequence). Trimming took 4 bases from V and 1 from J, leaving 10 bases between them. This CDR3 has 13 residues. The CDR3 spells CAWKTGSNYGYTF. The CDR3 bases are TGTGCCTGGAAAACAGGGAGTAACTATGGCTACACCTTC.

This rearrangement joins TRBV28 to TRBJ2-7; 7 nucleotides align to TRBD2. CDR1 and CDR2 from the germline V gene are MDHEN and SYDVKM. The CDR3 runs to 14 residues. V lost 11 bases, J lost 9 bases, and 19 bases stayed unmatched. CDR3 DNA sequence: TGTGCCTGCACCGGAGCGGGGACGGCCTGGTGGCAGTACTTC. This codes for CACTGAGTAWWQYF.

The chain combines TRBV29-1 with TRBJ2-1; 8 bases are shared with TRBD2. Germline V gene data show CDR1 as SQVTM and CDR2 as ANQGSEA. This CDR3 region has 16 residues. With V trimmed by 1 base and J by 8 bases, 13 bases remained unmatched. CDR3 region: CSVEAAGGLNRDEQFF. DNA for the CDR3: TGCAGCGTTGAAGCTGCGGGAGGACTCAATAGGGATGAGCAGTTCTTC.